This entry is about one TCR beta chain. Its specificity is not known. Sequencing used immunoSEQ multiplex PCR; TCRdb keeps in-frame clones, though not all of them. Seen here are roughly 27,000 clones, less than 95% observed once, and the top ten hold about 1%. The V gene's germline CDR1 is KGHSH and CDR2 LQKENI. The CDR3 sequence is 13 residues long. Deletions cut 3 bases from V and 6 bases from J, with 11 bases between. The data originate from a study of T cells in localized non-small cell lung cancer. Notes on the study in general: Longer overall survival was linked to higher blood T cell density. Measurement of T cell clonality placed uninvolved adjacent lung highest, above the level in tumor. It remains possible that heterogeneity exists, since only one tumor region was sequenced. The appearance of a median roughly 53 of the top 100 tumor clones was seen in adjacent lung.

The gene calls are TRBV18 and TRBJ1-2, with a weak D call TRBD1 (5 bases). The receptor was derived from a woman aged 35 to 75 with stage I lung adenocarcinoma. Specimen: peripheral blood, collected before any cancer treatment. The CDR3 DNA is TGTGCCAGCTCACCCTACGGGGGGGATGGCTACACCTTC. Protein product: CASSPYGGDGYTF.